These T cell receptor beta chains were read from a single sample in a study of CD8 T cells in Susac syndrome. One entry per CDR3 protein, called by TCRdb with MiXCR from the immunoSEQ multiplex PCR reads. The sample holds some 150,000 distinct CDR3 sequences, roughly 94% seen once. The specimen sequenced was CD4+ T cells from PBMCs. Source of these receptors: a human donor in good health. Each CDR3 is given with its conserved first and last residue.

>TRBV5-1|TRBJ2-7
CASSSGPGTSYEQYF
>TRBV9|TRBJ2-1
CASSVGVLAGVRNEQFF
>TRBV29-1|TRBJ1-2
CSVAPTLYYGYTF
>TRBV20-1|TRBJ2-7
CSAGSGSGYEQYF
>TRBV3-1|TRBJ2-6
CASSQGQNSGANVLTF
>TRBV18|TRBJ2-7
CASSPTGTSYEQYF
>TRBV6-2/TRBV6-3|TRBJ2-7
CASRKAGDNYEQYF
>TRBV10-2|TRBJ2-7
CASRGGNYEQYF
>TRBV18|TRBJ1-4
CASSPVREKLFF
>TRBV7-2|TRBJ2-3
CASSPGGKKTDTQYF
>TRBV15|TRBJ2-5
CATSREVAGLQETQYF
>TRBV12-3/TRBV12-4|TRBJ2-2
CASSFGPNTGELFF
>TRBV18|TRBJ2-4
CASSPGTFAKNIQYF
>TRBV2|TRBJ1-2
CASSEGGFEGYTF
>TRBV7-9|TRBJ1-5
CASSPSIVGQPQHF
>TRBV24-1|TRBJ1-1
CATSDPGKDEAFF
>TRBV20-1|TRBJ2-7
CSARAPSGESYEQYF
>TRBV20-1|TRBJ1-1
CSARDQRGNTEAFF
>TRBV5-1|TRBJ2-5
CASSSGPSQETQYF
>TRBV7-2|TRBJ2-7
CASSRGTAAYEQYF
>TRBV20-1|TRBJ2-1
CSAQTAGYEQFF
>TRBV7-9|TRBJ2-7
CASSPSGTKIGQYF
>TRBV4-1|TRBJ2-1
CASSQLDLVTYNEQFF